The subject of this entry is one TCR beta chain. This sample is drawn from a study of blood T cell repertoires in COVID-19. Study-wide background: The United States, Italy and Spain provided the acute and convalescent COVID-19 samples.

Trimming removed 6 bases from V and 6 bases from J; junction bases left unmatched: 4. Germline values: CDR1 LNHDA, CDR2 SQIVND (reference sequence). This CDR3 comprises 13 residues. Original data processing: Estimated nucleated cell counts came from reference gene primer amplification. This table comes from immunoSEQ multiplex PCR, and its TCRdb copy is limited to in-frame clones, with some not included. V, J and clone size derive from that table, while D and trimming were established from the DNA sequence. The sample lists 100,000 or so clones, approximately 82% occurring once. This sequence was found in a man in his sixties or seventies with active or convalescent COVID-19. The chain recombines TRBV19 with TRBJ2-2, with TRBD1 identical over 7 bases. Material for sequencing was peripheral blood. CDR3 sequence: CASSRQGPGELFF. CDR3 DNA: TGTGCCAGTAGCCGACAGGGTCCCGGGGAGCTGTTTTTT. The variable domain in full, completed from reference TRBV19 and TRBJ2-2, reads DGGITQSPKYLFRKEGQNVTLSCEQNLNHDAMYWYRQDPGQGLRLIYYSQIVNDFQKGDIAEGYSVSREKKESFPLTVTSAQKNPTAFYLCASSRQGPGELFFGEGSRLTVL.